This T cell receptor beta chain comes out of a study of tumor-infiltrating lymphocytes in localized non-small cell lung cancer. Study as a whole: The cohort mixed smokers and never-smokers, several histologies, and some post-neoadjuvant-chemotherapy samples. Study results and caveats: Only some patients had TCR sequencing, depending on available tissue. No link was found between tumor T-cell fraction and recurrence-free survival.

Assay used: immunoSEQ multiplex PCR; TCRdb lists only in-frame clones, some missing. The data contain some 15,000 clones, roughly two thirds of them seen just once; the ten biggest clones take up 4.3%. V lost 6 bases to trimming and J lost 4 bases, with 13 bases between them. The CDR3 totals 14 residues. The germline CDR1 and CDR2 sequences are LNHDA and SQIVND (reference sequence). In regard to this clone: Its antigen remains unknown.

This rearrangement joins TRBV19 to TRBJ1-3, with D perhaps TRBD1 (5 bases). What was sequenced was lung tumor tissue. The TCR sequence derives from a human donor with non-small cell lung cancer. CDR3: CASRQGAAGNTIYF. The CDR3, as DNA: TGTGCCAGTAGACAAGGGGCTGCGGGAAACACCATATATTTT.